The subject of this entry is one T cell receptor beta chain. Its antigen is unknown. The sample comes from a study of lymphopenia after photon versus proton radiotherapy. Produced via immunoSEQ multiplex PCR; TCRdb's table is partial and in-frame only. The table includes some 30,000 clones, about 90% detected once. General study points: Post-nadir diversity loss with photons came from oligoclonal expansion, particularly CD8+ Temra cells. Proton therapy kept repertoires fairly stable, unlike photons, which gained effector/memory cells.

Germline assignment: CDR1 MDHEN and CDR2 SYDVKM. The CDR3 has 14 residues. V gave up 3 bases and J gave up 5 bases, with 11 bases separating them. The sequence derives from a woman aged 45-59 years with pancreatic cancer. This specimen consisted of peripheral blood, obtained from a patient treated with photon-based radiotherapy. The chain carries TRBV28 and TRBJ1-3; a possible D gene is TRBD1 (6 bases). The CDR3 DNA reads TGTGCCAGCAGTTTGGCCGGGGGCAGAAACACCATATATTTT. Its translation: CASSLAGGRNTIYF. Using reference TRBV28 and TRBJ1-3 for the parts outside the CDR3, the full variable domain is DVKVTQSSRYLVKRTGEKVFLECVQDMDHENMFWYRQDPGLGLRLIYFSYDVKMKEKGDIPEGYSVSREKKERFSLILESASTNQTSMYLCASSLAGGRNTIYFGEGSWLTVV.